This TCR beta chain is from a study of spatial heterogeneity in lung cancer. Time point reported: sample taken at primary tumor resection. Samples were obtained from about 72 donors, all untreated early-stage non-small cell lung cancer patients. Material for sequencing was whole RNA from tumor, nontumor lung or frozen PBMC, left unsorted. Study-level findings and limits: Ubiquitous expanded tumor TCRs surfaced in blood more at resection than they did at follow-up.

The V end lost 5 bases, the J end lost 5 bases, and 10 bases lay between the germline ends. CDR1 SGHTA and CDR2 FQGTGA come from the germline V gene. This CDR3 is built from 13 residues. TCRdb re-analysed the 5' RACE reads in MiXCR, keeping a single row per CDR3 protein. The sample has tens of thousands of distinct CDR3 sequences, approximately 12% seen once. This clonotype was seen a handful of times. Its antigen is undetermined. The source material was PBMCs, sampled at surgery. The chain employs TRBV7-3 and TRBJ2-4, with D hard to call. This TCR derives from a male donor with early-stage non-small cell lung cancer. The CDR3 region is CASSLYDQNIQYF. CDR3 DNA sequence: TGTGCCAGCAGCCTGTACGATCAAAACATTCAGTACTTC.